This TCR beta chain came from a study of blood T cell repertoires in COVID-19. Germline V CDR1 and CDR2: SGHTA, FQGNSA. The V and J ends lost 5 bases and 1 base respectively, with 11 bases between them. This CDR3 is 14 amino acids long. Profiled with immunoSEQ multiplex PCR; TCRdb holds only in-frame clones, not every one. Among around 330,000 clones, roughly nine tenths were seen once, and the ten largest hold roughly 2.6%. The V and J genes are TRBV7-2 and TRBJ1-1; possible D gene TRBD1, 5 bases. This receptor was identified in a man between 60 and 75 years old who had recovered from COVID-19. The sequencing input was PBMCs or T cells enriched from blood (not recorded which). CDR3 nucleotides: TGTGCCAGCAGCGTGGGACTGAAGAACACTGAAGCTTTCTTT. Its translation is CASSVGLKNTEAFF. Drawing the rest from reference TRBV7-2 and TRBJ1-1, the complete variable domain is GAGVSQSPSNKVTEKGKDVELRCDPISGHTALYWYRQSLGQGLEFLIYFQGNSAPDKSGLPSDRFSAERTGGSVSTLTIQRTQQEDSAVYLCASSVGLKNTEAFFGQGTRLTVV.